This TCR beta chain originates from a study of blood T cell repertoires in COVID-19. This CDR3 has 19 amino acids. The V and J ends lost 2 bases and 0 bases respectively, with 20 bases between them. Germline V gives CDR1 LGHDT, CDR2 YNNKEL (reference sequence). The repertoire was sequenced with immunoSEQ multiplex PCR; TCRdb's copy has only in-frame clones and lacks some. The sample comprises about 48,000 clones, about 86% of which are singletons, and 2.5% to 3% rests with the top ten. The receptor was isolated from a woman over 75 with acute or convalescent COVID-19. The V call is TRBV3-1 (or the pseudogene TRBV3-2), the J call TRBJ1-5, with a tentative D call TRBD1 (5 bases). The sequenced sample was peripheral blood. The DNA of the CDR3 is TGTGCCAGCAGCCAATCCACTCCCAGGGCGGGGGATAGCAATCAGCCCCAGCATTTT. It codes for CASSQSTPRAGDSNQPQHF.